The sequence of this TCR beta chain was determined in a study of vaccination effects on CD4 cells after COVID-19. Profiling relied on immunoSEQ multiplex PCR, and the TCRdb table lists in-frame clones only, not all of them. The table includes some 69,000 clones, roughly 75% detected once. A note on this clone: Its target is not known.

Trimming took 3 bases from V and 2 from J, leaving 14 bases between them. Germline CDR1 reads MDHEN; CDR2 reads SYDVKM. CDR3 length equals 17 residues. On roughly day 10 of culture, CD4+ T cells were separated out. It was two doses of either the BNT162b2 or mRNA-1273 vaccine that participants received. Study conclusions and caveats: Marked contraction was observed in infection-induced and vaccine-induced clones late after vaccination.

Sequenced material: CD4+ T cells from PBMCs cultured without peptide, taken after COVID-19 vaccination. This receptor was taken from a human donor who received a COVID-19 vaccine. V usage is TRBV28 and J usage is TRBJ1-6, with D unresolved. The CDR3 sequence: CASSFQEPGAYNSPLHF. The DNA for the CDR3 is TGTGCCAGCAGTTTCCAGGAGCCTGGGGCCTATAATTCACCCCTCCACTTT.